The 4 T cell receptor beta chains reported below all come from one sample, sequenced in a study of CD8 T cells in ankylosing spondylitis. A single record per CDR3 protein comes from TCRdb applying MiXCR to the 5' RACE reads. The sample contains approximately 17,000 distinct CDR3 sequences, 8% to 9% of which appear only once. The specimen was blood. The source of these receptors is a male donor with ankylosing spondylitis or in good health (not recorded which).

This clonotype has at least ten counts. The chain carries TRBV6-2 or TRBV6-3 and TRBJ2-3; weak D call: TRBD1 (5 bases). V lost 5 bases and J lost 2, with 14 bases in between. Per the germline V gene, CDR1 is MNHEY and CDR2 is SVGEGT. The CDR3 has 15 amino acids. The CDR3 reads CASSRQPVFTDTQYF. DNA for the CDR3: TGTGCCAGCAGTCGACAGCCGGTCTTCACAGATACGCAGTATTTT.

This clonotype was detected only a few times. This chain joins TRBV7-2 and TRBJ2-3; perhaps TRBD1 as D (6 bases). The V gene lost 5 bases and the J gene lost 3 bases, with 15 bases spanning the gap. Germline V CDR1 and CDR2: SGHTA, FQGNSA. The CDR3 sequence is 15 residues long. The CDR3 loop reads CASSPAGVQTDTQYF. CDR3 nucleotides: TGTGCCAGCAGCCCCGCAGGGGTCCAAACAGATACGCAGTATTTT.

Ten or more counts support this clonotype. The CDR3 loop reads CSAGLGASGGPHEQFF. As DNA, the CDR3 is TGCAGTGCCGGCCTGGGGGCTAGCGGGGGCCCCCATGAGCAGTTCTTC. This chain joins TRBV20-1 and TRBJ2-1; 10 nucleotides line up with TRBD2. CDR3 size: 16 residues. V shed 6 bases and J 8 bases; nucleotides not matched to a gene: 16. CDR1 is DFQATT and CDR2 is SNEGSKA in the germline V gene (reference sequence).

The chain has TRBV6-6 and TRBJ2-5; 9 bases align to TRBD2. V lost 2 bases and J lost 5; bases outside the gene matches: 0. The CDR3 sequence is 13 residues long. Germline V lookup: CDR1 MNHNY, CDR2 SVGAGI (reference sequence). CDR3 DNA sequence: TGTGCCAGCAGTTACCTAGCGGGGGAGACCCAGTACTTC. This codes for CASSYLAGETQYF.